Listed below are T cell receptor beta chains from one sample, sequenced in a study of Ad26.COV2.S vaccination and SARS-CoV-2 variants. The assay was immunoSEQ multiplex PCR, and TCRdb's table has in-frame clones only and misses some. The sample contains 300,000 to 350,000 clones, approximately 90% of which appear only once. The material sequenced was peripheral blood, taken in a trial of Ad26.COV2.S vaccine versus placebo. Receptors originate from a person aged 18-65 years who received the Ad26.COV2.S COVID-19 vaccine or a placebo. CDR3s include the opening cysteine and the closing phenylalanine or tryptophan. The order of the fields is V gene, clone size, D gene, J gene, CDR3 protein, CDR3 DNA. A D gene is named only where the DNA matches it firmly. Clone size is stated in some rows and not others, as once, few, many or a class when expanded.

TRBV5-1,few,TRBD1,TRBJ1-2,CASSAGQGYYGYTF,TGCGCCAGCAGCGCCGGACAGGGGTACTATGGCTACACCTTC
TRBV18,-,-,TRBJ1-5,CASSPNSGTRDNQPQHF,TGTGCCAGCTCACCGAATTCCGGGACAAGGGACAATCAGCCCCAGCATTTT
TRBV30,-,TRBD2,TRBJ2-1,CAWSVLSGRLNEQFF,TGTGCCTGGAGTGTACTTAGCGGGAGATTGAATGAGCAGTTCTTC
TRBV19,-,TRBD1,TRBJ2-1,CASRSTGGPYNEQFF,TGTGCCAGTAGGTCAACAGGGGGTCCCTACAATGAGCAGTTCTTC
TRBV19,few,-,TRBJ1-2,CASSKPGLYGYTF,TGTGCCAGTAGTAAACCGGGTCTCTATGGCTACACCTTC
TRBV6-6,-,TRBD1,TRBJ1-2,CASRAGQGGGYTF,TGTGCCAGCAGAGCGGGACAGGGTGGCGGCTACACCTTC
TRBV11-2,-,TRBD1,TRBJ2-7,CASSLGTGAPLLLDEQYF,TGTGCCAGCAGCTTAGGGACAGGGGCGCCCCTCCTCCTGGACGAGCAGTACTTC
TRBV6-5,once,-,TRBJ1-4,CASSWSPATNEKLFF,TGTGCCAGCAGTTGGAGTCCTGCAACTAATGAAAAACTGTTTTTT
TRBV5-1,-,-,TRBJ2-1,CASIGGAGPTREQFF,TGCGCCAGCATAGGAGGGGCTGGACCCACCCGTGAGCAGTTCTTC
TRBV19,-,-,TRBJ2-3,CASSPNRATQYF,TGTGCCAGTAGCCCCAACAGAGCCACGCAGTATTTT
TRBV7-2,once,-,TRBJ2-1,CASSQNSWSEEQFF,TGTGCCAGCAGCCAGAACTCGTGGTCAGAGGAGCAGTTCTTC
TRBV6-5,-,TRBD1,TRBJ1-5,CASSSLGQGSNQPQHF,TGTGCCAGCAGTTCCCTCGGACAGGGTAGCAATCAGCCCCAGCATTTT
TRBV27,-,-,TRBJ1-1,CASSNTGTEAFF,TGTGCCAGCAGTAATACGGGGACTGAAGCTTTCTTT
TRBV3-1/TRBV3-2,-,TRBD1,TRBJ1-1,CAIGSKAGTGGDGTEAFF,TGTGCCATCGGATCCAAAGCCGGGACAGGGGGCGATGGGACTGAAGCTTTCTTT
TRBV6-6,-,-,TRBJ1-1,CASSHTGNTEAFF,TGTGCCAGCAGTCACACAGGGAACACTGAAGCTTTCTTT
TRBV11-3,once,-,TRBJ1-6,CASSLDSYNSPLHF,TGTGCCAGCAGCTTAGATTCCTATAATTCACCCCTCCACTTT
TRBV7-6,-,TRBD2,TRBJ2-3,CASSPIGSSGVTDTQYF,TGTGCCAGCAGCCCTATAGGGTCTAGCGGGGTCACAGATACGCAGTATTTT
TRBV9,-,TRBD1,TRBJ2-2,CASRRGQRNTGELFF,TGTGCCAGCAGAAGGGGGCAGCGAAACACCGGGGAGCTGTTTTTT
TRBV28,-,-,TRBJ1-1,CASSSTVNTEAFF,TGTGCCAGCAGTTCAACGGTGAACACTGAAGCTTTCTTT
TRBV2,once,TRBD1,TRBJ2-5,CASSGPLGQAKETQYF,TGTGCCAGCAGTGGACCCCTGGGACAGGCTAAGGAGACCCAGTACTTC
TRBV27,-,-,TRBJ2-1,CASSRGGLYNEQFF,TGTGCCAGCAGCCGAGGAGGGTTATACAATGAGCAGTTCTTC
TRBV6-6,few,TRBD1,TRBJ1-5,CASSQPGQGRHYSNQPQHF,TGTGCCAGCAGTCAACCGGGACAGGGGAGACACTATAGCAATCAGCCCCAGCATTTT
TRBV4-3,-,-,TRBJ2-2,CASSQGIGGTGELFF,TGCGCCAGCAGCCAAGGGATCGGGGGAACCGGGGAGCTGTTTTTT
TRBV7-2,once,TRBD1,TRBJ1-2,CASSFGQGARGYTF,TGTGCCAGCAGCTTCGGACAGGGGGCGCGAGGCTACACCTTC
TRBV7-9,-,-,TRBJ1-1,CASSLGEGLVTEAFF,TGTGCCAGCAGCTTAGGAGAGGGGTTGGTAACTGAAGCTTTCTTT
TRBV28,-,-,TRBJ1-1,CASSLSRQSKAFF,TGTGCCAGCAGTTTATCTAGACAGTCGAAAGCTTTCTTT
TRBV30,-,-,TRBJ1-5,CAWSGGDQPQHF,TGTGCCTGGAGTGGGGGCGATCAGCCCCAGCATTTT
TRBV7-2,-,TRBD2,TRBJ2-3,CASSPLSSGGAADTQYF,TGTGCCAGCAGCCCCCTATCCAGCGGGGGGGCTGCAGATACGCAGTATTTT
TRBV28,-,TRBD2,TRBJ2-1,CASTLGLAGTHEQFF,TGTGCCAGCACCCTCGGCCTAGCGGGAACTCATGAGCAGTTCTTC
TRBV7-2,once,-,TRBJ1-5,CASSLSRATETWQPQHF,TGTGCCAGCAGCTTATCTCGGGCCACAGAGACGTGGCAGCCCCAGCATTTT
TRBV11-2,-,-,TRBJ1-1,CASSLSRGTEAFF,TGTGCCAGCAGCTTGTCAAGGGGCACTGAAGCTTTCTTT
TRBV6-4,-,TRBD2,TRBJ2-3,CASSTTGTSGTSTDTQYF,TGTGCCAGCAGCACGACCGGGACTAGCGGAACTAGCACAGATACGCAGTATTTT
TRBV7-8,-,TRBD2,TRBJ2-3,CASGTSGVTTQYF,TGTGCCAGCGGGACTAGCGGGGTGACAACGCAGTATTTT
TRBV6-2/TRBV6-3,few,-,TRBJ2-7,CASSSREGYEQYF,TGTGCCAGCAGTTCCAGGGAAGGTTACGAGCAGTACTTC
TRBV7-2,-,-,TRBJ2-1,CASSGGGGFYNEQFF,TGTGCCAGCAGCGGGGGCGGCGGGTTTTACAATGAGCAGTTCTTC
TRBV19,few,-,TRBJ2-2,CASAGGAATNTGELFF,TGTGCCAGCGCCGGGGGTGCTGCAACGAACACCGGGGAGCTGTTTTTT
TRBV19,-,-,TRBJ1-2,CASTWTAYYGYTF,TGTGCCAGTACTTGGACGGCTTACTATGGCTACACCTTC
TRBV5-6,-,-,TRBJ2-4,CASSSIGLGTNIQYF,TGTGCCAGCAGCTCAATCGGTTTAGGGACAAACATTCAGTACTTC
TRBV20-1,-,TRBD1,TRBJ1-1,CSASGTGVTEAFF,TGCAGTGCTAGTGGAACAGGGGTCACTGAAGCTTTCTTT
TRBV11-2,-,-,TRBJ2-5,CASSSMETQYF,TGTGCCAGCAGCTCGATGGAGACCCAGTACTTC
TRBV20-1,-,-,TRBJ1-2,CSAGRGYGYTF,TGCAGTGCTGGCCGGGGGTATGGCTACACCTTC
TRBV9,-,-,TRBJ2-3,CASSVVGGGDTQYF,TGTGCCAGCAGCGTAGTAGGGGGAGGGGATACGCAGTATTTT
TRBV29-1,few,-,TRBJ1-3,CSVAWDNSGNTIYF,TGCAGCGTTGCGTGGGACAACTCTGGAAACACCATATATTTT
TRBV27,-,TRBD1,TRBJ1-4,CASSYQGARGEKLFF,TGTGCCAGCAGTTACCAGGGGGCAAGAGGTGAAAAACTGTTTTTT
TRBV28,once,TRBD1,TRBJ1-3,CASSLPRQGSGNTIYF,TGTGCCAGCAGTTTGCCCCGACAGGGCTCTGGAAACACCATATATTTT
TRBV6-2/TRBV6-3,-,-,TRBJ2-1,CASSQDYINEQFF,TGTGCCAGCAGTCAAGACTACATCAATGAGCAGTTCTTC
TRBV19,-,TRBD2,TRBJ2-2,CASGPAVGRSGNANTGELFF,TGTGCCAGTGGACCTGCAGTCGGCCGTAGCGGGAACGCGAACACCGGGGAGCTGTTTTTT
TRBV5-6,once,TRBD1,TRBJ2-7,CASSLEGQVRIYEQYF,TGTGCCAGCAGCTTGGAGGGACAGGTACGGATCTACGAGCAGTACTTC
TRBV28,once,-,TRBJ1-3,CASSLERSSGNTIYF,TGTGCCAGCAGTCTAGAAAGAAGCTCTGGAAACACCATATATTTT
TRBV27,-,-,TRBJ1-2,CASHHDSNPNYGYTF,TGTGCCAGCCACCATGACAGCAATCCTAACTATGGCTACACCTTC
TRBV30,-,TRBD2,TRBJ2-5,CAWSRGGLLQETQYF,TGTGCCTGGAGTCGGGGGGGATTGCTTCAGGAGACCCAGTACTTC
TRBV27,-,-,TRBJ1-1,CASSLPGRKNTEAFF,TGTGCCAGCAGTTTACCAGGGAGAAAGAACACTGAAGCTTTCTTT
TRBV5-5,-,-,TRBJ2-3,CASSLWTDTQYF,TGTGCCAGCAGCTTGTGGACAGATACGCAGTATTTT